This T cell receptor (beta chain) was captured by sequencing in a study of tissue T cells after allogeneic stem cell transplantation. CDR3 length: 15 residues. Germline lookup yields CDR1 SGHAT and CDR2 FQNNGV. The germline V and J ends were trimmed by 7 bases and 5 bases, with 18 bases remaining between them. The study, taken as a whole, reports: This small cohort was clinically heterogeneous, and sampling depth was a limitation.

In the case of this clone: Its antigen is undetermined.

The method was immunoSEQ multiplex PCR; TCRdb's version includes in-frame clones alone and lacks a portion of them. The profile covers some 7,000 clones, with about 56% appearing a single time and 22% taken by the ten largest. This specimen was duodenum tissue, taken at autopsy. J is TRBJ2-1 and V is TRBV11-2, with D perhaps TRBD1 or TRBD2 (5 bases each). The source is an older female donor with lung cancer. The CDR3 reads CASTREGAGNNEQFF. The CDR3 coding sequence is TGTGCCAGCACCAGGGAAGGCGCGGGTAACAATGAGCAGTTCTTC.